The clone carrying this T cell receptor (beta chain) was seen only a few times. The source of the sample is a study of shared clonotypes between healthy human individuals. Terminally differentiated effector memory CD45RA+ cells were excluded from the naive CD8 cells, which were CD45RO-negative and positively selected for CCR7. Profiling relied on immunoSEQ multiplex PCR, and the TCRdb table lists in-frame clones only, not all of them. The sample holds fewer than 1 million clones, 95% to 97% seen once. This CDR3 has 13 residues. CDR1 is LGHNA and CDR2 is YNFKEQ in the germline V gene. Trimming removed 0 bases from V and 5 bases from J, with 5 bases in between.

The sequence was obtained from a man aged 30 to 39 in good health. Sequencing used naive CD8+ T cells sorted from blood. The chain employs TRBV4-2 and TRBJ1-5; D not resolved. CDR3 in amino acids: CASSQDIDQPQHF. The CDR3 DNA follows: TGTGCCAGCAGCCAAGATATCGATCAGCCCCAGCATTTT.